The 25 T cell receptor beta chains presented below share a single source sample, sequenced in a study of control samples from healthy donors and cancer patients. Profiled with immunoSEQ multiplex PCR; TCRdb holds only in-frame clones, not every one. The data hold a few hundred thousand clones, with 75% to 95% observed a single time. Sample: PBMCs. These receptors originate from a man in his forties or fifties with head and neck cancer.

The genes are TRBV28 and TRBJ2-3; D is possibly TRBD1 (5 bases). Germline-derived CDR1 and CDR2 are MDHEN and SYDVKM. V was trimmed by 2 bases and J by 9 bases, leaving 12 bases between them. This CDR3 has 13 amino acids. Here the CDR3 DNA reads TGTGCCAGCAGTTTAGACAGCGTAGGGACGCAGTATTTT. Protein product: CASSLDSVGTQYF.

The rearrangement joins TRBV30 to TRBJ1-6; the D is unclear. The CDR3 covers 14 residues. Deletions cut 3 bases from V and 10 bases from J, with 16 bases between. Germline V CDR1 and CDR2: GTSNPN, SVGIG (reference sequence). In nucleotides, the CDR3 is TGTGCCTGGAGAGTCGGATTAAGCGGGTCACCCCTCCACTTT. Translated, it gives CAWRVGLSGSPLHF.

This chain's CDR3 is CASSQDIRNQETQYF. Here the CDR3 DNA reads TGCGCCAGCAGCCAAGATATCCGAAACCAAGAGACCCAGTACTTC. V usage is TRBV4-1 and J usage is TRBJ2-5; no reliable D call. The CDR3 covers 15 residues. Between the trimmed V and J ends, which lost 0 bases and 0 bases, there was a span of 8 bases. Germline V gene sequence: CDR1 MGHRA, CDR2 YSYEKL.

This sequence joins TRBV5-6 and TRBJ2-7, with no clear D. V lost 0 bases and J 5 bases, leaving 6 bases between the germline ends. Germline values: CDR1 SGHDT, CDR2 YYEEEE. The CDR3 contains 12 residues. In DNA form, the CDR3 reads TGTGCCAGCAGCTTGGCTCCCAACGAGCAGTACTTC. Translating it yields CASSLAPNEQYF.

V is TRBV10-2 and J is TRBJ2-7, with TRBD2 identical over 11 bases. There are 18 residues in the CDR3. V lost 8 bases and J lost 0; bases outside the gene matches: 15. Looked up from germline, CDR1 is WSHSY and CDR2 is SAAADI. The DNA of the CDR3 is TGCGCCAGCGGCTCTAGCGGGGGGATCACCATCCTCTCCTACGAGCAGTACTTC. Its protein is CASGSSGGITILSYEQYF.

The chain couples TRBV7-2 to TRBJ2-5; unclear D gene. Trimming took off 2 bases at V and 2 bases at J, with 12 bases between the two ends. Germline loops: CDR1 SGHTA, CDR2 FQGNSA. CDR3 length equals 15 residues. CDR3 loop: CASSLNSEIQETQYF. CDR3 DNA sequence: TGTGCCAGCAGCTTAAACAGCGAGATACAAGAGACCCAGTACTTC.

The chain carries TRBV7-2 and TRBJ2-1; 9 positions agree with TRBD2. After removal of 3 bases from V and 10 bases from J, the junction contained 10 bases not matched to a gene. Germline values: CDR1 SGHTA, CDR2 FQGNSA. This CDR3 region has 15 residues. CDR3 sequence: CASSLGASGVKEQFF. CDR3 in DNA: TGTGCCAGCAGCTTGGGGGCTAGCGGGGTAAAGGAGCAGTTCTTC. Variable domain in full (rest from reference TRBV7-2 and TRBJ2-1): GAGVSQSPSNKVTEKGKDVELRCDPISGHTALYWYRQSLGQGLEFLIYFQGNSAPDKSGLPSDRFSAERTGGSVSTLTIQRTQQEDSAVYLCASSLGASGVKEQFFGPGTRLTVL.

This clone was detected only a few times. The chain has TRBV7-2 and TRBJ1-5; D might be TRBD1 (6 bases). The germline gives CDR1 SGHTA, CDR2 FQGNSA. The CDR3 is 13 amino acids. V shed 4 bases and J shed 7 bases, with 11 bases lying between them. CDR3: CASSSRGGQPQHF. The CDR3 DNA reads TGTGCCAGCAGCTCCAGGGGCGGGCAGCCCCAGCATTTT.

The chain joins TRBV6-4 to TRBJ2-7; 7 positions match TRBD1. V shed 3 bases and J 4 bases; nucleotides not matched to a gene: 6. The germline V gene encodes CDR1 MRHNA and CDR2 SNTAGT. The CDR3 is 14 amino acids. CDR3 nucleotide sequence: TGTGCCAGCAGTGAGACACCGGGACAGTACGAGCAGTACTTC. Residues: CASSETPGQYEQYF.

The V and J genes are TRBV6-5 and TRBJ2-2; TRBD1 aligns across 10 bases. The CDR3 runs 16 residues. V was pared by 0 bases and J by 7 bases, with 5 bases of the junction left unmatched. Germline CDR1 reads MNHEY; CDR2 reads SVGAGI. DNA of the CDR3: TGTGCCAGCAGTTACTCGGGGACAGGGGCCGGCGGGGAGCTGTTTTTT. Residues: CASSYSGTGAGGELFF.

This clone was recorded only once. The DNA for the CDR3 is TGTGCCAGCAGTGGACTAGCGGGAGGTGCGGATACGCAGTATTTT. This encodes CASSGLAGGADTQYF. The chain combines TRBV2 with TRBJ2-3; 13 bases fit TRBD2. The length of the CDR3 is 15 residues. V shed 4 bases, J shed 6 bases, and the junction held 4 bases outside the gene matches. Per germline, CDR1 SNHLY and CDR2 FYNNEI.

A remark on this clone: At one boundary the junction diverges from the germline segment, which might be a read error. The chain carries TRBV7-7 and TRBJ2-7, with 7 bases that match TRBD1. In germline, CDR1 is SSHAT, CDR2 FNYEAQ (reference sequence). This CDR3 is built from 14 residues. CDR3 residues: CASSFWPRGWEQYF. CDR3 nucleotides: TGTGCTAGCAGCTTCTGGCCCAGGGGGTGGGAGCAGTACTTC.

This sequence joins TRBV3-1 (or the pseudogene TRBV3-2) and TRBJ2-7, with 9 bases fitting TRBD2. Germline V gene lookup returns CDR1 LGHDT and CDR2 YNNKEL (reference sequence). V was clipped by 3 bases and J by 0 bases; unmatched bases: 0. The CDR3 has 14 amino acids. The CDR3 sequence: CASSQGLASYEQYF. The CDR3 DNA reads as TGTGCCAGCAGCCAGGGACTAGCCTCCTACGAGCAGTACTTC.

The chain recombines TRBV3-1 (or the pseudogene TRBV3-2) with TRBJ2-5, with D tentatively TRBD2 (5 bases). Germline V lookup: CDR1 LGHDT, CDR2 YNNKEL (reference sequence). Trimming took 1 base from V and 4 from J, leaving 19 bases between them. This CDR3 is 17 amino acids long. CDR3 DNA sequence: TGTGCCAGCAGCCAAGTCACGAGGTCAGCGGTCGGAGAGACCCAGTACTTC. This codes for CASSQVTRSAVGETQYF.

The chain joins TRBV5-5 to TRBJ1-2, with D uncertain. V lost 3 bases and J lost 5, with 14 bases in between. CDR3 length: 14 amino acids. Germline V CDR1 and CDR2: SGHKS, YYEKEE (reference sequence). CDR3 in amino acids: CASSWAWENYGYTF. Written as DNA, the CDR3 is TGTGCCAGCAGCTGGGCCTGGGAGAATTATGGCTACACCTTC.

The rearrangement links TRBV5-6 to TRBJ1-1; D is perhaps TRBD1 (6 bases). Germline V gene sequence: CDR1 SGHDT, CDR2 YYEEEE. The germline V and J ends were trimmed by 4 bases and 2 bases, with 12 bases remaining between them. The CDR3 is 14 residues long. As DNA, the CDR3 is TGTGCCAGCAGCCGTTACAGGGCTAACACTGAAGCTTTCTTT. This codes for CASSRYRANTEAFF.

In DNA, the CDR3 is TGCGCCAGCAGCCAAAGTTCACAGGGAAACACTGAAGCTTTCTTT. Translation gives CASSQSSQGNTEAFF. The V gene is TRBV4-3, the J gene TRBJ1-1, with a possible D match to TRBD1 (6 bases). V lost 2 bases and J 2 bases, leaving 12 bases between the germline ends. The CDR3 has 15 residues. Germline loops: CDR1 LGHNA, CDR2 YSLEER.

This clone has more than one count but fewer than ten. The chain links TRBV6-4 to TRBJ2-1; no reliable D call. This CDR3 spans 15 amino acids. Germline V CDR1 and CDR2: MRHNA, SNTAGT. Trimming took off 5 bases at V and 0 bases at J, with 11 bases between the two ends. CDR3 DNA sequence: TGTGCCAGCAGTAGCCGCGTCGGCTCCTACAATGAGCAGTTCTTC. It translates to CASSSRVGSYNEQFF.

The V and J genes are TRBV28 and TRBJ2-1; D unresolved. Deletions cut 7 bases from V and 5 bases from J, with 6 bases between. The germline V gene has CDR1 MDHEN and CDR2 SYDVKM. The CDR3 totals 11 residues. The CDR3 here is CASMDDNEQFF. The CDR3 DNA reads TGTGCCAGCATGGACGACAATGAGCAGTTCTTC.

The J gene is TRBJ2-7, the V gene TRBV28; D remains ambiguous. Germline CDR1 is MDHEN and CDR2 is SYDVKM. The CDR3 is 16 residues long. Trimming removed 7 bases from V and 0 bases from J, with 19 bases in between. As DNA, the CDR3 is TGTGCCAGCACCTCACAAGCCGGAGACGTCTCCTACGAGCAGTACTTC. It yields the protein CASTSQAGDVSYEQYF.

The chain joins TRBV10-3 to TRBJ1-1; D possibly corresponds to TRBD1 (6 bases). The CDR3 spans 14 residues. Per germline, CDR1 ENHRY and CDR2 SYGVKD. Trimming took 9 bases from V and 11 from J, leaving 25 bases between them. CDR3 in DNA: TGTGCCATACATCACGAGCTCGCACAGGGTATCGCTTTCTTT. This gives the protein CAIHHELAQGIAFF.

The rearrangement links TRBV5-1 to TRBJ2-5, with 8 bases that match TRBD1. This CDR3 spans 14 amino acids. V trimming: 4 bases; J trimming: 5 bases; junction bases outside the gene matches: 7. Germline CDR1 SGHRS, CDR2 YFSETQ. In DNA form, the CDR3 reads TGCGCCAGCAGCCCTGACAGGGGATCGGAGACCCAGTACTTC. Translated, it gives CASSPDRGSETQYF.

The genes are TRBV6-5 and TRBJ1-1; 7 bases map to TRBD1. V dropped 7 bases and J dropped 4; count of bases not matched to a gene: 12. CDR1 and CDR2 from the germline V gene are MNHEY and SVGAGI. This CDR3 is 15 amino acids long. CDR3 bases: TGTGCCAGCACCAGATCGCAGGGGGGATTCACTGAAGCTTTCTTT. Protein: CASTRSQGGFTEAFF.

The chain has TRBV12-3 or TRBV12-4 and TRBJ1-6, with 7 bases identical to TRBD1. The CDR3 contains 13 residues. J gave up 7 bases and V 9 bases, and 6 bases lay outside the gene matches. DNA for the CDR3: TGTGCCAGTAGGGACAGCCCCAATTCACCCCTCCACTTT. Protein: CASRDSPNSPLHF.

The chain employs TRBV5-1 and TRBJ2-1, with D maybe TRBD2 (7 bases). V was clipped by 0 bases and J by 0 bases, with 13 bases between them. The CDR3 consists of 17 residues. The germline V gene has CDR1 SGHRS and CDR2 YFSETQ. The CDR3 DNA reads TGCGCCAGCAGCTTGGTGGGGGGGCCTAGCTCCTACAATGAGCAGTTCTTC. As protein: CASSLVGGPSSYNEQFF.